Presented here are 14 T cell receptor beta chains from one specimen sequenced in a study of cytomegalovirus exposure and HLA in healthy donors (TCRdb year 2017). The library was generated by the immunoSEQ multiplex PCR assay. For the multiplex PCR, a mixture combining 60 forward primers for TCR Vbeta segments and 13 reverse primers for TCR Jbeta segments was used. TCRdb retrieved this table from immuneACCESS and kept in-frame rearrangements only. Not all clones are present; in checked studies, unresolved V genes account for under half, and no reason is known for the remainder. The sample's own table lists 85,000 to 90,000 clones. The ten top clones hold 15% of the sample. Sequencing was performed on PBMCs. All receptors derive from a man aged 50-60 years in good health and CMV-seropositive.

The chain recombines TRBV9 with TRBJ2-7; 7 bases match TRBD1. J was trimmed by 5 bases and V by 2 bases; bases with no gene match: 7. The CDR3 is made up of 14 amino acids. Germline CDR1 SGDLS, CDR2 YYNGEE. Written as DNA, the CDR3 is TGTGCCAGCAGCGTCACGGGGACAGTAGACGAGCAGTACTTC. Its translation: CASSVTGTVDEQYF.

The V call is TRBV9, the J call TRBJ2-2, with D unresolved. The ends were cut back, 1 base at V and 4 bases at J, with 5 bases in the middle. The CDR3 spans 13 residues. Germline loops: CDR1 SGDLS, CDR2 YYNGEE. CDR3 coding DNA: TGTGCCAGCAGCGTACTCGGCACCGGGGAGCTGTTTTTT. Its translation is CASSVLGTGELFF.

The rearrangement joins TRBV27 to TRBJ2-3; D remains unclear. V gave up 4 bases and J gave up 3 bases, with 11 bases separating them. The CDR3 is 14 residues long. Germline V gene lookup returns CDR1 MNHEY and CDR2 SMNVEV (reference sequence). This chain's CDR3 is CASSSVLVTDTQYF. In DNA, the CDR3 is TGTGCCAGCAGTTCCGTCCTCGTTACAGATACGCAGTATTTT.

The chain has TRBV4-1 and TRBJ2-5; D ambiguous. Trimming removed 0 bases at V and 4 bases at J, with 6 bases between. Germline-derived CDR1 and CDR2 are MGHRA and YSYEKL. The CDR3 is 13 amino acids. The CDR3 region has the DNA TGCGCCAGCAGCCAAGACAGAGGAGAGACCCAGTACTTC. Protein sequence: CASSQDRGETQYF.

This chain links TRBV4-3 with TRBJ1-4; D is perhaps TRBD1 (6 bases). With 4 bases removed from V and 6 bases from J, the gap between germline ends came to 9 bases. This CDR3 has 13 residues. CDR1 and CDR2 (germline): LGHNA, YSLEER. For the CDR3, the DNA is TGCGCCAGCAGCCCACAGGGAGATGAAAAACTGTTTTTT. This codes for CASSPQGDEKLFF.

V usage is TRBV29-1 and J usage is TRBJ1-2; 8 bases align to TRBD1. The CDR3 spans 14 residues. CDR1 is SQVTM, CDR2 ANQGSEA, per germline. J gave up 0 bases and V 4 bases, and 4 bases lay outside the gene matches. The CDR3 loop reads CSVGQGQANYGYTF. CDR3 coding DNA: TGCAGCGTTGGACAGGGACAGGCTAACTATGGCTACACCTTC. The variable domain in full, with the rest retrieved from reference TRBV29-1 and TRBJ1-2, is SAVISQKPSRDICQRGTSLTIQCQVDSQVTMMFWYRQQPGQSLTLIATANQGSEATYESGFVIDKFPISRPNLTFSTLTVSNMSPEDSSIYLCSVGQGQANYGYTFGSGTRLTVV.

This chain joins TRBV6-1 and TRBJ2-5, with 7 bases matching TRBD1. The CDR3 is made up of 14 amino acids. Germline CDR1 is MNHNS and CDR2 is SASEGT. The V gene end was trimmed by 2 bases and the J gene end by 5 bases; junction bases not matched to a gene: 5. The DNA of the CDR3 is TGTGCCAGCAGTGAATCCCAGGGGGAGGAGACCCAGTACTTC. As protein: CASSESQGEETQYF.

The chain joins TRBV5-6 to TRBJ2-7, with TRBD1 matching over 9 bases. Germline loops: CDR1 SGHDT, CDR2 YYEEEE. The length of the CDR3 is 14 residues. The trim removed 3 bases at V and 6 bases at J, leaving 7 bases unmatched. As DNA, the CDR3 is TGTGCCAGCAGCTCTAACAGGGGGCAAATCGAGCAGTACGTC. Amino acids: CASSSNRGQIEQYV.

V gene TRBV5-1 combines with J gene TRBJ1-1; 7 bases align to TRBD1. CDR1 is SGHRS, CDR2 YFSETQ, per germline. With 4 bases clipped from V and 0 bases from J, the junction kept 6 bases outside the gene matches. The CDR3 is made up of 15 amino acids. The CDR3 is CASSARQGLNTEAFF. The CDR3 DNA follows: TGCGCCAGCAGCGCACGACAGGGATTGAACACTGAAGCTTTCTTT.

The CDR3 DNA reads TGCAGCGTGGGACAGGGACAAGAGACCCAGTACTTC. This translates into CSVGQGQETQYF. The chain is built from TRBV29-1 and TRBJ2-5, with 9 bases that match TRBD1. V gave up 6 bases and J gave up 2 bases; unmatched junction bases: 1. Germline loops: CDR1 SQVTM, CDR2 ANQGSEA. This CDR3 has 12 amino acids.

The chain is built from TRBV28 and TRBJ2-5; possible D gene TRBD2, 5 bases. Germline lookup yields CDR1 MDHEN and CDR2 SYDVKM. This CDR3 comprises 22 residues. V lost 6 bases to trimming and J lost 2 bases, with 37 bases between them. As DNA, the CDR3 is TGTGCCAGCAGCAGAGCCTACGGGGAATTATACAAGCTCCGGGCGGAACAAGAGACCCAGTACTTC. Its protein is CASSRAYGELYKLRAEQETQYF.

This rearrangement joins TRBV9 to TRBJ2-7, with D perhaps TRBD2 (6 bases). The CDR3 is made up of 14 amino acids. The ends were cut back, 0 bases at V and 3 bases at J, with 10 bases in the middle. The germline CDR1 and CDR2 sequences are SGDLS and YYNGEE. CDR3 sequence: CASSVGSGSYEQYF. DNA of the CDR3: TGTGCCAGCAGCGTAGGTAGCGGAAGCTACGAGCAGTACTTC.

The V and J genes are TRBV9 and TRBJ2-3, with TRBD2 as a possible D gene (6 bases). Germline-derived CDR1 and CDR2 are SGDLS and YYNGEE. The length of the CDR3 is 15 residues. Trimming cost V 0 bases and J 3 bases, with 11 bases left between them. For the CDR3, the DNA is TGTGCCAGCAGCGTAGCGGTTAGCGGTACAGATACGCAGTATTTT. Its protein product is CASSVAVSGTDTQYF.

The chain recombines TRBV13 with TRBJ2-1, with D maybe TRBD2 (5 bases). Germline CDR1 and CDR2: PRHDT and FYEKMQ (reference sequence). Trimming cost V 2 bases and J 7 bases, with 9 bases left between them. The CDR3 extends over 13 amino acids. Here the CDR3 reads CASSLRTLNEQFF. The CDR3 coding sequence is TGTGCCAGCAGCTTAAGGACTCTTAATGAGCAGTTCTTC.